Given below is one T cell receptor (beta chain) in context. Germline CDR1 and CDR2: LNHDA and SQIVND (reference sequence). Unmatched junction bases numbered 8, after V lost 1 base and J lost 2 bases. CDR3 length: 18 residues. TCRdb's table, derived via immunoSEQ multiplex PCR, lists solely in-frame clones and lacks some. The sample records roughly 550,000 clones, roughly 96% being singletons. These data come from a study of shared clonotypes between healthy human individuals. Study information: Aged 18 to 49, the donors were a couple of women and three men.

Only CD45RO-negative cells positively selected for CCR7 counted as naive CD8 cells, so terminally differentiated effector memory CD45RA+ cells were excluded. The sequencing input was naive CD8+ T cells sorted from blood. The V call is TRBV19, the J call TRBJ2-3, with 11 bases that match TRBD2. This sequence originates from a woman in her 30s in good health. The CDR3 DNA follows: TGTGCCAGTAGTATAGGGAGTCGGACTAGCGGGTCCACAGATACGCAGTATTTT. Translating it yields CASSIGSRTSGSTDTQYF.